Listed below are T cell receptor beta chains from one sample, sequenced in a study of T cells in Graves' hyperthyroidism and ophthalmopathy. TCRdb re-called the multiplex PCR reads with MiXCR, one entry per CDR3 protein. This table holds a few hundred thousand distinct CDR3 sequences, approximately 14% found once. The sequenced sample consisted of blood. The origin of the receptors is a woman in her twenties or thirties with Graves' hyperthyroidism that later progressed to Graves' ophthalmopathy. CDR3s include the opening cysteine and the closing phenylalanine or tryptophan. Each record gives: clone size, D gene, J gene, V gene, CDR3 DNA, CDR3 protein. The D gene is left open where the match is weak. For some rows the clone size is stated as once, few or many, or as a class when expanded; others skip it.

few | TRBD1 | TRBJ2-3 | TRBV5-1 | TGCGCCAGCAGCTTACAGGGGGCGACAGATACGCAGTATTTT | CASSLQGATDTQYF
many | - | TRBJ1-1 | TRBV7-2 | TGTGCCAGCAGCTTAGGACAGGTTTACACTGAAGCTTTCTTT | CASSLGQVYTEAFF
- | TRBD2 | TRBJ2-5 | TRBV4-2 | TGTGCCAGCAGCCCCTCGACTAGCGGGAGGACGGAGACCCAGTACTTC | CASSPSTSGRTETQYF
- | TRBD2 | TRBJ2-1 | TRBV20-1 | TGCAGTGCTAGAGATCCAACTAGCGGAGCCCCCCGCTACAATGAGCAGTTCTTC | CSARDPTSGAPRYNEQFF
- | TRBD2 | TRBJ2-7 | TRBV25-1 | TGTGCCAGCAGTGACCTTAGCGGGAGGACCGCCCACGAGCAGTACTTC | CASSDLSGRTAHEQYF
few | - | TRBJ2-2 | TRBV5-6 | TGTGCCAGCAGCTTATCCGGACTTATGACCACCGGGGAGCTGTTTTTT | CASSLSGLMTTGELFF
- | TRBD1 | TRBJ2-5 | TRBV7-9 | TGTGCCAGCAGCTCCCGGGACAGGAGGTATGGAGAGACCCAGTACTTC | CASSSRDRRYGETQYF
- | TRBD1 | TRBJ2-2 | TRBV4-1 | TGCGCCAGCAGCCATACGACAGGGGCGACTGATAACACCGGGGAGCTGTTTTTT | CASSHTTGATDNTGELFF
- | - | TRBJ1-1 | TRBV2 | TGTGCCAGCAGATGGACGGATCAGAACACTGAAGCTTTCTTT | CASRWTDQNTEAFF
many | - | TRBJ1-1 | TRBV3-1 | TGTGCCAGCCGGGTCCGGGACACTACTGAAGCTTTCTTT | CASRVRDTTEAFF
few | TRBD2 | TRBJ2-7 | TRBV18 | TGTGCCAGCTCACTCGAGCGGGAGCCCTACGAGCAGTACTTC | CASSLEREPYEQYF
many | TRBD1 | TRBJ1-1 | TRBV27 | TGTGCCAGCAGCCTAGGGACAGGCGGTGGGGGCACTGAAGCTTTCTTT | CASSLGTGGGGTEAFF
many | TRBD1 | TRBJ1-1 | TRBV10-3 | TGTGCCATCAGTGTTGACAGGGACACTGAAGCTTTCTTT | CAISVDRDTEAFF
many | - | TRBJ1-2 | TRBV28 | TGTGCCAGCACACCGACAGGCACATCTAACTATGGCTACACCTTC | CASTPTGTSNYGYTF
many | - | TRBJ2-3 | TRBV10-3 | TGTGCCATCCAAGCGGTAGGGGATACGCAGTATTTT | CAIQAVGDTQYF
many | - | TRBJ1-2 | TRBV10-3 | TGTGCCATCAGTGAGTCGTCGGGGGGCCCCTTTGGCTACACCTTC | CAISESSGGPFGYTF
few | - | TRBJ1-2 | TRBV6-1 | TGTGCCAGCGGGGGGAAACGGGGCTACACCTTC | CASGGKRGYTF
many | - | TRBJ1-5 | TRBV12-3/TRBV12-4 | TGTGCCAGCAGTTTAACAGAGCGGACGGGGTCCAATCAGCCCCAGCATTTT | CASSLTERTGSNQPQHF
- | TRBD2 | TRBJ2-1 | TRBV24-1 | TGTGCCACCAGTGACCCATTAGCGGGAGGGTTCAATGAGCAGTTCTTC | CATSDPLAGGFNEQFF
many | TRBD2 | TRBJ2-1 | TRBV5-1 | TGCGCCAGCAGCCCCCGGGGACTAGCGGGAGGGGAGGCCTACAATGAGCAGTTCTTC | CASSPRGLAGGEAYNEQFF
many | - | TRBJ1-5 | TRBV7-2 | TGTGCCAGCAGCTTAGACGGGGTGGGCGCGTATAGCAATCAGCCCCAGCATTTT | CASSLDGVGAYSNQPQHF
few | TRBD2 | TRBJ2-2 | TRBV20-1 | TGCAGTGCTGAACTTCTAGCGGGAGGGTACACCGGGGAGCTGTTTTTT | CSAELLAGGYTGELFF
many | - | TRBJ2-7 | TRBV14 | TGTGCCAGCAGCCCCCGGGATGGCTACGAGCAGTACTTC | CASSPRDGYEQYF
- | - | TRBJ1-5 | TRBV4-1 | TGCGCCAGCAGCCATCCCTTCCGGGGGGACGGGGTCAATCAGCCCCAGCATTTT | CASSHPFRGDGVNQPQHF
many | TRBD2 | TRBJ2-7 | TRBV12-3/TRBV12-4 | TGTGCCAGCAGTCTCCGCCTAGCGGGACCCTACGAGCAGTACTTC | CASSLRLAGPYEQYF
- | TRBD1 | TRBJ2-3 | TRBV2 | TGTGCCAGCAGAACGGGACAGGGGAGGGCAGATACGCAGTATTTT | CASRTGQGRADTQYF
many | - | TRBJ2-7 | TRBV10-1 | TGCGCCAGCAGCGGGGTCACAGCGTCCGAGCAGTACTTC | CASSGVTASEQYF
few | - | TRBJ2-5 | TRBV5-1 | TGCGCCAGCAGCTTGTCATCTACGAAAGAGACCCAGTACTTC | CASSLSSTKETQYF
few | TRBD1 | TRBJ1-5 | TRBV19 | TGTGCCAGCCGGACAGGACATCAGCCCCAGCATTTT | CASRTGHQPQHF